This T cell receptor beta chain was retrieved from a study of molecular identifiers for immune sequencing clone quantification. Concerning this clonotype itself: This clone may be a read error of a much larger clone one base away.

Previously published methods and listed TCR primers were used for the bulk TCR libraries. TCRdb ran MiXCR on the PCR reads and lists one entry per CDR3 protein. The sample lists under 600,000 distinct CDR3 sequences, under 30% occurring once. CDR1 and CDR2 (germline): SNHLY, FYNNEI. V shed 11 bases and J shed 9 bases, with 14 bases lying between them. The CDR3 runs 11 residues. This sequence joins TRBV2 and TRBJ2-4; the D gene is possibly TRBD2 (6 bases). The sequenced sample was naive CD8+ T cells from blood, with Jurkat cell RNA spiked in. The subset is: FACS-sorted CD8+CD4-CCR7+CD45RA+ naive T cells. This TCR derives from a human donor in good health. Some libraries in this study had Jurkat cell RNA spiked in. The CDR3 DNA reads as TGTGCCGGCACGGGGGTGTTCATTCAGTACTTC. Amino acid sequence: CAGTGVFIQYF.